These T cell receptor beta chains were read from a single sample in a study of T cell repertoires in ileal Crohn's disease. Assay: immunoSEQ multiplex PCR; the TCRdb copy retains only in-frame clones and omits some. The data show some 20,000 clones, 72% seen once. Sequenced: ileal tissue. The receptor source for this set is an adult with Crohn's disease. CDR3s include the opening cysteine and the closing phenylalanine or tryptophan. The order of the fields is J gene, D gene, clone size, V gene, CDR3 DNA, CDR3 protein. The D gene is left open where the match is weak. For some rows the clone size is stated as once, few or many, or as a class when expanded; others skip it.

>TRBJ1-4|TRBD1|.|TRBV10-3
TGTGCCATCAGCACTACTACCGGGACAGGAGGAGGAAAACTGTTTTTT
CAISTTTGTGGGKLFF
>TRBJ2-7|TRBD1|.|TRBV27
TGTGCCAGCAGTTTACGGTGGGACAGGGACGAGCAGTACTTC
CASSLRWDRDEQYF
>TRBJ2-1|TRBD1|.|TRBV5-1
TGCGCCAGCAGAAACTCCAGACAGGGGTTCTCCTACAATGAGCAGTTCTTC
CASRNSRQGFSYNEQFF
>TRBJ1-6|.|.|TRBV5-6
TGTGCCAGCAGCTTGGGAGGGTATCATTCACCCCTCCACTTT
CASSLGGYHSPLHF
>TRBJ1-2|TRBD1|.|TRBV19
TGTGCCAGTAGTACACAGGGGGCGGCCAGGAGTGGCTACACCTTC
CASSTQGAARSGYTF
>TRBJ1-1|.|few|TRBV6-6
TGTGCCAGCATCGGACAGAGGATGAACACTGAAGCTTTCTTT
CASIGQRMNTEAFF
>TRBJ2-5|TRBD1|.|TRBV30
TGTGCCTGGACCAGGGGGTTGGCAGCCAACCGGGAGACCCAGTACTTC
CAWTRGLAANRETQYF
>TRBJ1-4|.|.|TRBV5-1
TGCGCCAGCAGCTCCGGACTTTCGACAGGTGAAAAACTGTTTTTT
CASSSGLSTGEKLFF
>TRBJ1-3|.|.|TRBV6-5
TGTGCCAGCAAGAGGAGCTCTGGAAACACCATATATTTT
CASKRSSGNTIYF
>TRBJ2-1|TRBD1|.|TRBV15
TGTGCCACCAGCCGAGGGGGGACAGGGGGCGATGAGCAGTTCTTC
CATSRGGTGGDEQFF
>TRBJ2-1|TRBD2|.|TRBV30
TGTGCCTGGAGTGCTGGACTAGCACGGAATGAGCAGTTCTTC
CAWSAGLARNEQFF
>TRBJ2-7|.|.|TRBV7-2
TGTGCCAGCAGCTTACTCGGCGGCTCCTACGAGCAGTACTTC
CASSLLGGSYEQYF